This TCR beta chain comes out of a study of CD4 and CD8 cells across lung adenocarcinoma regions. The germline V gene has CDR1 MNHEY and CDR2 SVGAGI. CDR3 size: 16 residues. V gave up 0 bases and J gave up 1 base, with 12 bases separating them. Donors had localized lung adenocarcinoma, a non-small cell lung cancer. TCRdb called the PCR reads again in MiXCR, with one record for every CDR3 protein. The sample includes roughly 16,000 distinct CDR3 sequences, 55% seen only once; the top ten take less than 35%. The sequenced sample consisted of CD8+ T cells from the center of a lung tumor. The TCR sequence derives from a female donor with lung adenocarcinoma. The CD4 and CD8 labels of this study may be unreliable. The chain employs TRBV6-5 and TRBJ1-1, with a weak D call TRBD1 (6 bases). Here the CDR3 reads CASSYSTGATNTEAFF. The CDR3 DNA sequence: TGTGCCAGCAGTTACTCGACGGGGGCCACGAACACTGAAGCTTTCTTT.